The clone carrying this TCR beta chain was picked up a small number of times. The antigen remains unidentified. The sample belongs to a study of blood T cells in healthy people across ages. A second roughly 6 to 12 cycle PCR used barcoded and J-beta primers. MiXCR, applied by TCRdb to the 5' RACE reads, yields one record per CDR3 protein. The data hold hundreds of thousands of distinct CDR3 sequences, with over 40% observed a single time. CDR3 length equals 15 residues. The V gene's germline CDR1 is DFQATT and CDR2 SNEGSKA (reference sequence). The trim removed 5 bases at V and 10 bases at J, leaving 15 bases unmatched. Whole-study results and caveats: Compared with aged donors, long-lived donors showed fewer expanded clones, suggesting selection.

V usage is TRBV20-1 and J usage is TRBJ2-1, with 9 bases aligning to TRBD2. Sequencing used blood. The TCR originated in a woman of 80 years or more in good health. Here the CDR3 reads CSAPGVAGDLMEQFF. For the CDR3, the DNA is TGCAGTGCTCCCGGGGTAGCGGGGGACCTTATGGAGCAGTTCTTC.